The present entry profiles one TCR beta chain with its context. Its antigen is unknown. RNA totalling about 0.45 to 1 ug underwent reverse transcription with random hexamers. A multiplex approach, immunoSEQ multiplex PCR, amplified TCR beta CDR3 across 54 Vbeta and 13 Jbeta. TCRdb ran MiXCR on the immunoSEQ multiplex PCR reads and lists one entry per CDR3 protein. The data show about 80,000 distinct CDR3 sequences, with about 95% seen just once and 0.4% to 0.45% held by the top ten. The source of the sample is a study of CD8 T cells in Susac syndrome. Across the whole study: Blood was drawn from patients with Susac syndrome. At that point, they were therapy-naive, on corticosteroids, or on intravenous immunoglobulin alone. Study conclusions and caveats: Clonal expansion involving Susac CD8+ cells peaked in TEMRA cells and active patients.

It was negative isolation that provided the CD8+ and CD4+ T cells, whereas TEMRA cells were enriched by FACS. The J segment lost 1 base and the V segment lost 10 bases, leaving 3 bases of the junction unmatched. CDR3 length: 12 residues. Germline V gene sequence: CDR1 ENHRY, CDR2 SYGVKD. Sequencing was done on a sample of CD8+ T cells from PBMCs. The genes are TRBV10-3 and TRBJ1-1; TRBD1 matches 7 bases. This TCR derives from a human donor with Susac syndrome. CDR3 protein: CASWTGNTEAFF. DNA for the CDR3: TGTGCCAGCTGGACAGGGAACACTGAAGCTTTCTTT.